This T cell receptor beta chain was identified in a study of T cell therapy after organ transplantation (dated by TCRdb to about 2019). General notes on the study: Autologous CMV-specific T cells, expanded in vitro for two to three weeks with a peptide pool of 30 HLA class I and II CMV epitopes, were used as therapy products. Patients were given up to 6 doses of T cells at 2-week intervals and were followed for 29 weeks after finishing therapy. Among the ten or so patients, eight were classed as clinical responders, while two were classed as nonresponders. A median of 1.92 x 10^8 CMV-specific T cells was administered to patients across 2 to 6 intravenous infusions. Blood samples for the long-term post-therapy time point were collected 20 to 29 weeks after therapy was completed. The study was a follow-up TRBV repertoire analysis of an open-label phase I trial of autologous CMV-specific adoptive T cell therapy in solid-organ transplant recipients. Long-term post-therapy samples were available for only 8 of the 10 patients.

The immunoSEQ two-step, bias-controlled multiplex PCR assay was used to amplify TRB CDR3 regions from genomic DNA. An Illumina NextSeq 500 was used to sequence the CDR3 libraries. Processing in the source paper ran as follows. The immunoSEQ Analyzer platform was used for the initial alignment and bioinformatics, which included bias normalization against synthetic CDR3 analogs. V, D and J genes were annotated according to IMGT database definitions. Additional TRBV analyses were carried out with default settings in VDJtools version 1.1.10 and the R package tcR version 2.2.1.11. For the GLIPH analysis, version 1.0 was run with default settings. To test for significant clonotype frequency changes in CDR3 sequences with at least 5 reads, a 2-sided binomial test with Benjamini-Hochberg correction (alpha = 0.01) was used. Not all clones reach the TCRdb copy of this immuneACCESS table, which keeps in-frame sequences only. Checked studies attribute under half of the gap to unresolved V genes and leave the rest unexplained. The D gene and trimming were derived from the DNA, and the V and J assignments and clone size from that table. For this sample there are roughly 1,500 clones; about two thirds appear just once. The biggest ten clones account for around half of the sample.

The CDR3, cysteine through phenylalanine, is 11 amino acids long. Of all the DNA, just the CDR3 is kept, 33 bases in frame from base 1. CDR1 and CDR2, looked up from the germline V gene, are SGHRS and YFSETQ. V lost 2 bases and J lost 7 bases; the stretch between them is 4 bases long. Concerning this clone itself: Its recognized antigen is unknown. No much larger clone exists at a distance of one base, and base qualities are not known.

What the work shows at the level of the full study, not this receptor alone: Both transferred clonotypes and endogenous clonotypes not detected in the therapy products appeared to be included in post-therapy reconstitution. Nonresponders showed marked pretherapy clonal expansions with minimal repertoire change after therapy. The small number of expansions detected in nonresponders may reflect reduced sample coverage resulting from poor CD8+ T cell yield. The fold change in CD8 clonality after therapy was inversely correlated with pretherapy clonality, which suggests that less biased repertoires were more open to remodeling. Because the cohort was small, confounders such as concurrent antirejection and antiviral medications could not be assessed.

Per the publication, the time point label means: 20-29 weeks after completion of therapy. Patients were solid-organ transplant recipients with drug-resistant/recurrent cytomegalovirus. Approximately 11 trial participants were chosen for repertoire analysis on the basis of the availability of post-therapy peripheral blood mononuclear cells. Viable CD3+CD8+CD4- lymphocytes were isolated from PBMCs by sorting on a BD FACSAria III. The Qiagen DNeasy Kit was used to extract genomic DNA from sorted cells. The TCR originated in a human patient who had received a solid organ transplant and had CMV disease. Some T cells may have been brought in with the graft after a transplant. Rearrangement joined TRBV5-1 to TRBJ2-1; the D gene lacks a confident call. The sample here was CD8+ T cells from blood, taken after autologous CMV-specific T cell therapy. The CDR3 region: CASSFANEQFF. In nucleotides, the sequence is TGCGCCAGCAGCTTCGCGAATGAGCAGTTCTTC. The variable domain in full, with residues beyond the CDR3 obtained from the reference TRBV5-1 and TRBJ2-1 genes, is KAGVTQTPRYLIKTRGQQVTLSCSPISGHRSVSWYQQTPGQGLQFLFEYFSETQRNKGNFPGRFSGRQFSNSRSEMNVSTLELGDSALYLCASSFANEQFFGPGTRLTVL.